This record looks at one T cell receptor beta chain sequence and its context. This sample was taken from a study of shared clonotypes between healthy human individuals. Naive-designated CD8 cells lacked CD45RO, were positively enriched for CCR7, and omitted terminally differentiated effector memory CD45RA+ cells. The method was immunoSEQ multiplex PCR; TCRdb's version includes in-frame clones alone and lacks a portion of them. The repertoire holds roughly 810,000 clones, just over 95% seen once, with about 0.21% in the top ten. Germline assignment: CDR1 LNHDA and CDR2 SQIVND (reference sequence). V was pared by 10 bases and J by 8 bases, with 18 bases between. The CDR3 loop spans 13 amino acids.

V and J are TRBV19 and TRBJ2-1; a weak D match, TRBD2 (7 bases). The clonotype was recovered from a man younger than 45 in good health. The sample comprised naive CD8+ T cells sorted from blood. CDR3 protein: CAIARGGTDEQFF. The CDR3 DNA is TGTGCCATAGCGAGGGGGGGTACAGATGAGCAGTTCTTC.